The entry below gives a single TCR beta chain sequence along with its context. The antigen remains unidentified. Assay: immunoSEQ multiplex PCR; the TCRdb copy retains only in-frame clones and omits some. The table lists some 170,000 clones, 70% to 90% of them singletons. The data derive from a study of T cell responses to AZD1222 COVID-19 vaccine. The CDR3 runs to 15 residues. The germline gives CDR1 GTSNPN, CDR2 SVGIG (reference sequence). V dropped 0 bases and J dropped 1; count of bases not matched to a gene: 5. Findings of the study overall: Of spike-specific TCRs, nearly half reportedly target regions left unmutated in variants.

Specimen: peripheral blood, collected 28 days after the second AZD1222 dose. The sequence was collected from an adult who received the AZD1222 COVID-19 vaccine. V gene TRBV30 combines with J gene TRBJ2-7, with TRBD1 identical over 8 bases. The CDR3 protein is CAWSVWTGSSYEQYF. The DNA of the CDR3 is TGTGCCTGGAGTGTCTGGACAGGGAGTTCCTACGAGCAGTACTTC.